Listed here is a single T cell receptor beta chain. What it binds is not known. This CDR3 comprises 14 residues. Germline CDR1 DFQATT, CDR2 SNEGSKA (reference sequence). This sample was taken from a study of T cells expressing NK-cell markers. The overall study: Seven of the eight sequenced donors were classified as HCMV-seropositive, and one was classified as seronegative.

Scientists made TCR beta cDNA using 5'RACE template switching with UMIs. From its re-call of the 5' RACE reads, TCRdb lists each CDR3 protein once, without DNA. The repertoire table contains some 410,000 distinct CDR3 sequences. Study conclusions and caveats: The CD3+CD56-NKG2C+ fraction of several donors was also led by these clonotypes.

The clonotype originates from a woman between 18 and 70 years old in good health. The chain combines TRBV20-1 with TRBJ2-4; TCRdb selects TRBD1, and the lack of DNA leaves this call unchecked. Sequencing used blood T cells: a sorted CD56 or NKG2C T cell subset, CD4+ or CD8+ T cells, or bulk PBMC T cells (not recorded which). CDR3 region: CSARTPGQENIQYF.